What follows are 8 T cell receptor beta chains derived from one specimen sequenced in a study of T cells in Graves' hyperthyroidism and ophthalmopathy. It was RNA transcripts that yielded the amplified TCR beta CDR3 regions. TCR CDR3 regions were first amplified by RT-PCR with HTBI primers. TCRdb re-derived calls from the multiplex PCR reads in MiXCR, one entry per CDR3 protein. The sample includes hundreds of thousands of distinct CDR3 sequences, under 60% of them seen just once. The sequencing input was peripheral blood or thyroid tissue (not recorded which). The receptors stem from a woman aged 18-29 years with Graves' hyperthyroidism.

This clonotype has ten or more counts. The rearrangement joins TRBV15 to TRBJ1-4; TRBD1 might be the D (5 bases). This CDR3 is built from 16 residues. CDR1 and CDR2 (germline): LNHNV, YYDKDF (reference sequence). V lost 0 bases and J 7 bases, leaving 15 bases between the germline ends. CDR3 amino acids: CATSRDLGGMGEKLFF. The CDR3, as DNA: TGTGCCACCAGCAGAGATCTGGGGGGGATGGGTGAAAAACTGTTTTTT.

In its sample, this clonotype was seen a few times. V is TRBV20-1 and J is TRBJ1-6; tentative D call: TRBD1 (6 bases). V was trimmed by 0 bases and J by 3 bases, leaving 12 bases between them. This CDR3 spans 16 amino acids. Germline V gives CDR1 DFQATT, CDR2 SNEGSKA (reference sequence). The CDR3 region has the DNA TGCAGTGCTAGAGATGGTCGGACAGTCTATAATTCACCCCTCCACTTT. Its protein product is CSARDGRTVYNSPLHF.

As to this clonotype: A single base separates this from a much larger clone, so it may be a read error. The chain combines TRBV7-2 with TRBJ2-7; TRBD2 matches at 10 bases. J was trimmed by 12 bases and V by 1 base; bases with no gene match: 9. The CDR3 has 14 amino acids. Per the germline V gene, CDR1 is SGHTA and CDR2 is FQGNSA. The CDR3, as DNA: TGTGCCAGCAGCTTAGGGACTAGCGGCGGAGGACCGTACTTC. This gives the protein CASSLGTSGGGPYF.

This clonotype came up a few times. This chain uses TRBV12-3 or TRBV12-4 with TRBJ2-5; 9 nucleotides match TRBD2. This CDR3 is 15 amino acids long. V shed 6 bases and J 5 bases; nucleotides not matched to a gene: 10. CDR3 sequence (DNA): TGTGCCAGCAGCTGGGCCAGCGGGAGGTTCGAGACCCAGTACTTC. Translating it yields CASSWASGRFETQYF.

This clonotype was detected a few times. The chain carries TRBV7-2 and TRBJ2-5; D unresolved. Germline V lookup: CDR1 SGHTA, CDR2 FQGNSA. V lost 5 bases and J lost 8, with 15 bases in between. The CDR3 extends over 13 amino acids. The CDR3 nucleotides are TGTGCCAGCAGCCCGAGACCACGCGGCACCCAGTACTTC. Amino acids: CASSPRPRGTQYF. The full variable domain, in which reference TRBV7-2 and TRBJ2-5 provide the parts outside the CDR3, is GAGVSQSPSNKVTEKGKDVELRCDPISGHTALYWYRQSLGQGLEFLIYFQGNSAPDKSGLPSDRFSAERTGGSVSTLTIQRTQQEDSAVYLCASSPRPRGTQYFGPGTRLLVL.

Only a few counts were recorded for this clonotype. The gene calls are TRBV25-1 and TRBJ2-7, with 10 bases aligning to TRBD1. The CDR3 totals 16 residues. Germline V gene data show CDR1 as MGHDK and CDR2 as SYGVNS. The junction had 9 bases not matched to a gene; V was cut back by 6 bases and J by 1 base. Here the CDR3 DNA reads TGTGCCAGCAGCCCCGGGACAGGGGCGGAATCCTACGAGCAGTACTTC. Translated: CASSPGTGAESYEQYF.

Of note for this clonotype: Possible read error: a much larger clone is one base away. This sequence joins TRBV10-2 and TRBJ2-5; TRBD1 agrees at 7 bases. The CDR3 has 14 residues. CDR1 WSHSY and CDR2 SAAADI come from the germline V gene. V lost 4 bases to trimming and J lost 4 bases; unmatched junction nucleotides: 6. The CDR3 sequence: CASSAQGLRETQYF. For the CDR3, the DNA is TGCGCCAGCAGTGCACAGGGGCTTCGAGAGACCCAGTACTTC.

The rearrangement joins TRBV15 to TRBJ1-2; TRBD1 matches at 8 bases. The CDR3 totals 14 residues. Trimming at V came to 3 bases and at J to 4 bases, leaving 4 bases not matched to a gene. CDR1 is LNHNV and CDR2 is YYDKDF in the germline V gene (reference sequence). The CDR3 DNA reads as TGTGCCACCAGCAGGGGACAGGCGTTCTATGGCTACACCTTC. It yields the protein CATSRGQAFYGYTF.